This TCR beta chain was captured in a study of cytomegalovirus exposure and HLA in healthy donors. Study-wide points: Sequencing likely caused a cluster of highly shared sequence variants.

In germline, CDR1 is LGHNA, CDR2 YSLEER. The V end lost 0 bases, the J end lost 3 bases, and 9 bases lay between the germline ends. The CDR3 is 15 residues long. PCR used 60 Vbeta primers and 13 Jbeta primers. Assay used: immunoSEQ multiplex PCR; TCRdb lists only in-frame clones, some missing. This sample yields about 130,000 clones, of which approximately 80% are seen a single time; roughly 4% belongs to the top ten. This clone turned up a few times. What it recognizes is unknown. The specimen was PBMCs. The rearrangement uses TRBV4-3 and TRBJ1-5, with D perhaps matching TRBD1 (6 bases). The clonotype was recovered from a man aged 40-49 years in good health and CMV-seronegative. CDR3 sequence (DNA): TGCGCCAGCAGCCAAGATTGGGACACCAATCAGCCCCAGCATTTT. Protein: CASSQDWDTNQPQHF.